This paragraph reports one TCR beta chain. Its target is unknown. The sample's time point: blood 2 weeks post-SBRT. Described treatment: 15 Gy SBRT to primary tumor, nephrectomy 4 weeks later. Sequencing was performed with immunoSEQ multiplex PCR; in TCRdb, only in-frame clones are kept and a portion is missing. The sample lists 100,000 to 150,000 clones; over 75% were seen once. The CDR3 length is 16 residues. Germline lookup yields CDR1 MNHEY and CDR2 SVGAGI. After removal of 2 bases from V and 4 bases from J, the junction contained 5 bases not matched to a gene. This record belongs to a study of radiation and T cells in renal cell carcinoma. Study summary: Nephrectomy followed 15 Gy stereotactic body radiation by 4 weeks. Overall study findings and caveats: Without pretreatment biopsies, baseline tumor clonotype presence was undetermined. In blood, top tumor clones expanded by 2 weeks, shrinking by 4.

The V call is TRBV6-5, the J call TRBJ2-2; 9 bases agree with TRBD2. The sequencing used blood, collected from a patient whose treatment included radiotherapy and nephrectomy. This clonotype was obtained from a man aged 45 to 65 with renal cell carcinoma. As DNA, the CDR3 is TGTGCCAGCAGTTACGGACTAGCGCCCGTCACCGGGGAGCTGTTTTTT. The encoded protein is CASSYGLAPVTGELFF.